The present entry profiles one TCR beta chain with its context. The germline V gene encodes CDR1 SGDLS and CDR2 YYNGEE. The CDR3 spans 15 residues. V lost 4 bases to trimming and J lost 4 bases; unmatched junction nucleotides: 6. This sample is drawn from a study of blood T cell repertoires in COVID-19. Sequencing was performed with immunoSEQ multiplex PCR; in TCRdb, only in-frame clones are kept and a portion is missing. The sample shows about 170,000 clones, over 85% of them seen only once. The receptor was derived from a woman between 45 and 60 years old with acute or convalescent COVID-19. The specimen was peripheral blood. This sequence joins TRBV9 and TRBJ2-5, with TRBD2 matching over 11 bases. The CDR3 bases are TGTGCCAGCAGCTACACTAGCGGGAGTGTAGAGACCCAGTACTTC. Residues: CASSYTSGSVETQYF. The full variable domain, rest sourced from reference TRBV9 and TRBJ2-5, is DSGVTQTPKHLITATGQRVTLRCSPRSGDLSVYWYQQSLDQGLQFLIQYYNGEERAKGNILERFSAQQFPDLHSELNLSSLELGDSALYFCASSYTSGSVETQYFGPGTRLLVL.